The TCR beta chain under discussion was sequenced for a study of T cell responses to AZD1222 COVID-19 vaccine. Overall study findings and caveats: Repertoires were obtained only post-peak T cell response.

Details on this clone: Its antigen is unidentified.

Data came from immunoSEQ multiplex PCR; TCRdb stores just in-frame clones and leaves some out. The data show 130,000 to 150,000 clones, about 90% seen once. Germline CDR1 reads SGHTA; CDR2 reads FQGTGA. This CDR3 comprises 13 residues. The V end lost 1 base, the J end lost 8 bases, and 11 bases lay between the germline ends. The rearrangement uses TRBV7-3 and TRBJ1-2; D ambiguous. Specimen: peripheral blood, collected 28 days after the second AZD1222 dose. This receptor was taken from an adult who received the AZD1222 COVID-19 vaccine. The CDR3 DNA sequence: TGTGCCAGCAGCTTAATGGCAGGATACGGCTACACCTTC. As protein: CASSLMAGYGYTF.